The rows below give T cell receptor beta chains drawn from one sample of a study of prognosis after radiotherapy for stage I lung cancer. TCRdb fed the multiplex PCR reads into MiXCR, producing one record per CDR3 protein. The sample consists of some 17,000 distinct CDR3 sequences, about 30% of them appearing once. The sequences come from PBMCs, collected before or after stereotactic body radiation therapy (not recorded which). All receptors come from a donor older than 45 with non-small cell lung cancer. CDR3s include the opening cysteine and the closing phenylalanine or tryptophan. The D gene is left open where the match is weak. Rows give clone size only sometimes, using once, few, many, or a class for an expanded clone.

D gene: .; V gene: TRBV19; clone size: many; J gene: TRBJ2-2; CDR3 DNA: TGTGCCAGTAGTATACGGGGATCCAACACCGGGGAGCTGTTTTTT; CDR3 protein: CASSIRGSNTGELFF
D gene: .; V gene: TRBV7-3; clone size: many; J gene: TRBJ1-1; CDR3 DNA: TGTGCCAGCAGCTCACAGATGAACACTGAAGCTTTCTTT; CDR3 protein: CASSSQMNTEAFF
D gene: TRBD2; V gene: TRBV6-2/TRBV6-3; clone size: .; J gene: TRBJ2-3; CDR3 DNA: TGTGCCAGCAGCACGACTAGCAGGTACGCAGATACGCAGTATTTT; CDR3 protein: CASSTTSRYADTQYF
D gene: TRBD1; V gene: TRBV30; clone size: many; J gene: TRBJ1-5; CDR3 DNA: TGTGCCTGGAGTATCCCCACGACAGGGGGGCATCAGCCCCAGCATTTT; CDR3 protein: CAWSIPTTGGHQPQHF
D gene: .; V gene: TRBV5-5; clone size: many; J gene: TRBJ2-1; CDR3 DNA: TGTGCCAGCAGACTCGGGGCGGCGTCTCTTGGGTCCTACAATGAGCAGTTCTTC; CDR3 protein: CASRLGAASLGSYNEQFF
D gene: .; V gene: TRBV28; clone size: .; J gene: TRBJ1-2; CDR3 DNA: TGTGCAAGCAGTTTGGGGACCTATGGCTACACCTTC; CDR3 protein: CASSLGTYGYTF
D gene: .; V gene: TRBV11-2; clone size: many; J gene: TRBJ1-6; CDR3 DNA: TGTGCCAGCAGCGGGGCGTCCCTCCACTTT; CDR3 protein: CASSGASLHF
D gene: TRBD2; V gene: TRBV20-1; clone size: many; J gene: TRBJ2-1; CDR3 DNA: TGCAGTGCTAGGTCGGGAGGAGGTACCTACAATGAGCAGTTCTTC; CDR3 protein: CSARSGGGTYNEQFF
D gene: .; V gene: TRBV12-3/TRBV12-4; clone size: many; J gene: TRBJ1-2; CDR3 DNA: TGTGCCAGCAGTTTTGGATTTATGGGCTACACCTTC; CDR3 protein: CASSFGFMGYTF
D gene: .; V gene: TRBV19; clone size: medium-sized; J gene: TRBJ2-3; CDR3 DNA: TGTGCCAGTAGTATAGATCGGTGTCCTGGGACAGATACGCAGTATTTT; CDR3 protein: CASSIDRCPGTDTQYF
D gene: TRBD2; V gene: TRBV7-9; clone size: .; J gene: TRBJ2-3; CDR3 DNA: TGTGCCAGCAGCTCCCCCAGCGGGAGTTTGGATACGCAGTATTTT; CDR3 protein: CASSSPSGSLDTQYF
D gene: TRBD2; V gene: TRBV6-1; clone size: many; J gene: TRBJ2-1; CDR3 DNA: TGTGCCAGCAGTGCACGAGCGGGAGGCAGCAATGAGCAGTTCTTC; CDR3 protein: CASSARAGGSNEQFF
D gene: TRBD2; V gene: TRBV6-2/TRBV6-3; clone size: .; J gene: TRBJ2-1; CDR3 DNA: TGTGCCAGCAGTCCCACCTCCGTTACTAGCGGGGGGCACAACAATGAGCAGTTCTTC; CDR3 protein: CASSPTSVTSGGHNNEQFF
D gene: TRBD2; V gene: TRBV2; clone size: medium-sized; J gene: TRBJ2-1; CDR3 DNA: TGTGCCAGCAGGACGACTAGCGGGAGGCGCAATGAGCAGTTCTTC; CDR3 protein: CASRTTSGRRNEQFF
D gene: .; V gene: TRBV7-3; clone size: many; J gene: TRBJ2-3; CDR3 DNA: TGTGCCAGCAGCTTAAACCGTGGAAATACGCAGTATTTT; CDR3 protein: CASSLNRGNTQYF
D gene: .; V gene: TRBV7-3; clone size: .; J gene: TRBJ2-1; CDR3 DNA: TGTGCCAGCAGCCCGACAGGGGACTACTACAATGAGCAGTTCTTC; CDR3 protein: CASSPTGDYYNEQFF
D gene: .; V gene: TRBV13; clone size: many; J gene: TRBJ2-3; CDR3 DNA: TGTGCCAGGGGACTTGGGAGTTGGGGTACGCAGTATTTT; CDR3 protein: CARGLGSWGTQYF